The 15 T cell receptor beta chains in this list originate from one sample, sequenced in a study of T cells in Graves' hyperthyroidism and ophthalmopathy (dated by TCRdb to between 2018 and 2021). The library was produced with multiplex PCR. The instrument was an Illumina HiSeq 2000. TCR beta CDR3 regions were amplified from RNA transcripts. The first round of RT-PCR for the TCR CDR3 was performed with the HTBI primer set and the Qiagen OneStep RT-PCR kit. TCRdb redid the processing of the public reads, applying fastp at Q25 and MiXCR, and retained in-frame beta chains. Each record represents a unique CDR3 protein, reported with the most common genes and DNA among its rows. The sample records over 300,000 distinct CDR3 sequences, roughly an eighth of which are singletons. The ten largest clones add up to 34% of the sample. The source material was blood. The receptor set was obtained from a woman between 40 and 50 years old with Graves' ophthalmopathy.

The rearrangement uses TRBV5-1 and TRBJ2-3, with D possibly being TRBD1 or TRBD2 (5 bases each). The germline gives CDR1 SGHRS, CDR2 YFSETQ. V was clipped by 0 bases and J by 1 base, with 12 bases between them. The CDR3 is 16 amino acids. The CDR3 DNA reads TGCGCCAGCAGCTTGGACCTGGGACCCGGCACAGATACGCAGTATTTT. It codes for CASSLDLGPGTDTQYF.

This clonotype has at least ten counts. This chain connects TRBV25-1 to TRBJ1-2; a possible D gene is TRBD1 (6 bases). The CDR3 has 16 amino acids. The V gene lost 4 bases and the J gene lost 4 bases, with 19 bases spanning the gap. Per germline, CDR1 MGHDK and CDR2 SYGVNS. CDR3 bases: TGTGCCAGCAGTGGGACCTGGGGGCGGAGGGGCTATGGCTACACCTTC. It is translated as CASSGTWGRRGYGYTF.

This clonotype was detected a few times. J is TRBJ2-3 and V is TRBV6-1; D is unresolved. Between the trimmed V and J ends, which lost 6 bases and 1 base, there was a span of 14 bases. Germline loops: CDR1 MNHNS, CDR2 SASEGT. The length of the CDR3 is 15 residues. The chain's CDR3 is CASRDKSVGTDTQYF. Written as DNA, the CDR3 is TGTGCCAGCAGAGATAAGAGTGTTGGCACAGATACGCAGTATTTT.

This clonotype was seen ten or more times. The chain carries TRBV6-1 and TRBJ2-7; D perhaps matches TRBD2 (5 bases). Germline V gene data show CDR1 as MNHNS and CDR2 as SASEGT. This CDR3 is built from 15 residues. Deletions cut 5 bases from V and 0 bases from J, with 14 bases between. The CDR3 region is CASSSISESSYEQYF. CDR3 nucleotides: TGTGCCAGCAGTTCTATTAGCGAGAGCTCCTACGAGCAGTACTTC.

This clonotype was observed a handful of times. The gene calls are TRBV7-9 and TRBJ2-7; D is unresolved. This CDR3 comprises 14 residues. V dropped 5 bases and J dropped 1 base, with 12 bases sitting between them. Germline V gives CDR1 SEHNR, CDR2 FQNEAQ (reference sequence). CDR3 DNA: TGTGCCAGCAGCGAGACCGGAAGGTCCTACGAGCAGTACTTC. Translating gives CASSETGRSYEQYF.

This clonotype has more than one count but fewer than ten. Given a much more abundant clone one base away, this may be a read error. V usage is TRBV10-3 and J usage is TRBJ2-7, with 7 bases that match TRBD2. The germline V gene has CDR1 ENHRY and CDR2 SYGVKD. After removal of 4 bases from V and 4 bases from J, the junction contained 13 bases not matched to a gene. The CDR3 covers 16 residues. The CDR3, as DNA: TGTGCCATCAGTGGGTCAGGGACTAACACCTATTACGAGCAGTACTTC. It encodes CAISGSGTNTYYEQYF.

This clonotype was seen a handful of times. The chain links TRBV9 to TRBJ2-7, with D perhaps matching TRBD1 (6 bases). The CDR3 extends over 13 amino acids. The germline gives CDR1 SGDLS, CDR2 YYNGEE. Deletions cut 0 bases from V and 7 bases from J, with 11 bases between. The CDR3 is CASSVVSTGEQYF. The CDR3 DNA follows: TGTGCCAGCAGCGTAGTGTCCACAGGGGAGCAGTACTTC.

The chain recombines TRBV7-2 with TRBJ2-6, with 8 bases fitting TRBD1. Germline V gene data show CDR1 as SGHTA and CDR2 as FQGNSA. V trimming: 0 bases; J trimming: 1 base; junction bases outside the gene matches: 8. This CDR3 is 19 amino acids long. The CDR3 DNA follows: TGTGCCAGCAGCTTAGCGCACAGGACAGGGCAATCTGGGGCCAACGTCCTGACTTTC. Translated: CASSLAHRTGQSGANVLTF.

This clonotype was found a few times. This rearrangement joins TRBV5-1 to TRBJ1-6; maybe TRBD1 (6 bases). Germline V CDR1 and CDR2: SGHRS, YFSETQ. The CDR3 runs to 15 residues. V shed 1 base and J shed 10 bases, with 15 bases lying between them. In DNA, the CDR3 is TGCGCCAGCAGCTTGTATACGGGGGCTAGCTCACCCCTCCACTTT. Amino acid sequence: CASSLYTGASSPLHF.

Many counts were recorded for this clonotype. V and J are TRBV18 and TRBJ2-7; 7 positions match TRBD1. Germline values: CDR1 KGHSH, CDR2 LQKENI. The CDR3 consists of 15 residues. Trimming cost V 1 base and J 5 bases; bases outside gene matches: 8. CDR3: CASSPQLGQADEQYF. The CDR3, as DNA: TGTGCCAGCTCACCACAACTTGGACAGGCTGACGAGCAGTACTTC. Complete variable domain (other parts from reference TRBV18 and TRBJ2-7): NAGVMQNPRHLVRRRGQEARLRCSPMKGHSHVYWYRQLPEEGLKFMVYLQKENIIDESGMPKERFSAEFPKEGPSILRIQQVVRGDSAAYFCASSPQLGQADEQYFGPGTRLTVT.

This clonotype has a count of ten or more. This rearrangement joins TRBV2 to TRBJ2-4, with a weak D call TRBD2 (6 bases). In germline, CDR1 is SNHLY, CDR2 FYNNEI. CDR3 size: 16 residues. V lost 4 bases and J 2 bases, leaving 15 bases between the germline ends. The CDR3 loop is CASSAGLEGTKNIQYF. CDR3 DNA: TGTGCCAGCAGTGCCGGGCTGGAGGGAACCAAAAACATTCAGTACTTC.

This clonotype was found a few times. The chain has TRBV9 and TRBJ1-6, with D possibly matching TRBD1 (5 bases). The germline V gene has CDR1 SGDLS and CDR2 YYNGEE. V gave up 0 bases and J gave up 8 bases, with 9 bases separating them. The CDR3 has 14 residues. The CDR3 DNA is TGTGCCAGCAGCGTAGCTGACAGTTATTCACCCCTCCACTTT. It translates to CASSVADSYSPLHF.

CDR3 coding DNA: TGTGCCACCAGTGACTATGGATTGCTTTTCCATTTT. It yields the protein CATSDYGLLFHF. The chain joins TRBV24-1 to TRBJ1-5; no clear D gene. V was trimmed by 4 bases and J by 16 bases, leaving 16 bases between them. The CDR3 sequence is 12 residues long. Per germline, CDR1 KGHDR and CDR2 SFDVKD.

This clonotype appeared many times. The chain employs TRBV2 and TRBJ1-1, with 12 bases matching TRBD1. This CDR3 has 17 residues. Germline V gene lookup returns CDR1 SNHLY and CDR2 FYNNEI. V trimming: 5 bases; J trimming: 1 base; junction bases outside the gene matches: 8. CDR3 DNA: TGTGCCAGCAGTCTAGGGACAGGGGGCGGTTCGAACACTGAAGCTTTCTTT. This gives the protein CASSLGTGGGSNTEAFF.

The rearrangement joins TRBV6-5 to TRBJ2-4, with a possible D match to TRBD2 (5 bases). Looked up from germline, CDR1 is MNHEY and CDR2 is SVGAGI. V was pared by 4 bases and J by 7 bases, with 11 bases between. The length of the CDR3 is 13 residues. The CDR3 nucleotides are TGTGCCAGCAGTTTACAAAGGGAGAACATTCAGTACTTC. This codes for CASSLQRENIQYF.